These 30 T cell receptor beta chains were all obtained from the same sample, sequenced in a study of radiotherapy plus CTLA-4 blockade in lung cancer. The protocol was immunoSEQ multiplex PCR, while the TCRdb copy is restricted to in-frame clones and leaves out a portion. The sample carries about 45,000 clones, roughly three quarters recorded once. The specimen comprised peripheral blood, sampled from a patient treated with radiotherapy plus ipilimumab. These receptors were taken from a human donor with non-small cell lung cancer who had stable disease on radiotherapy plus ipilimumab.

This clone has more than one count but fewer than ten. The chain recombines TRBV6-5 with TRBJ2-7; no reliable D call. The V end lost 8 bases, the J end lost 1 base, and 12 bases lay between the germline ends. Germline CDR1 and CDR2: MNHEY and SVGAGI. CDR3 length equals 13 residues. The CDR3 DNA follows: TGTGCCAGCGCGCAATCCTTTTCCTACGAGCAGTACGTC. This sequence encodes CASAQSFSYEQYV.

The chain has TRBV7-2 and TRBJ1-5; a possible D gene is TRBD1 (6 bases). The CDR3 extends over 14 amino acids. V lost 4 bases and J 1 base, leaving 8 bases between the germline ends. Germline lookup yields CDR1 SGHTA and CDR2 FQGNSA. CDR3 protein: CASSSDRSNQPQHF. The CDR3, as DNA: TGTGCCAGCAGCTCGGACAGAAGCAATCAGCCCCAGCATTTT.

The chain has TRBV30 and TRBJ1-3, with TRBD1 matching 8 bases. Germline values: CDR1 GTSNPN, CDR2 SVGIG (reference sequence). This CDR3 has 13 amino acids. The V segment lost 7 bases and the J segment 0 bases; nucleotides outside the gene matches: 2. The CDR3 nucleotides read TGTGCCTTAGACAGGGGCTCTGGAAACACCATATATTTT. This gives the protein CALDRGSGNTIYF. Drawing the rest from reference TRBV30 and TRBJ1-3, the complete variable domain is SQTIHQWPATLVQPVGSPLSLECTVEGTSNPNLYWYRQAAGRGLQLLFYSVGIGQISSEVPQNLSASRPQDRQFILSSKKLLLSDSGFYLCALDRGSGNTIYFGEGSWLTVV.

The chain joins TRBV6-5 to TRBJ2-1; no reliable D call. Germline-derived CDR1 and CDR2 are MNHEY and SVGAGI. Trimming took off 6 bases at V and 6 bases at J, with 18 bases between the two ends. The CDR3 is 15 residues long. The CDR3 sequence: CASSKGSRNFNEQFF. The CDR3 nucleotides are TGTGCCAGCAGCAAAGGATCACGTAATTTCAATGAGCAGTTCTTC.

The rearrangement links TRBV30 to TRBJ1-5; D is ambiguous. This CDR3 is 13 amino acids long. Germline values: CDR1 GTSNPN, CDR2 SVGIG (reference sequence). The V end lost 3 bases, the J end lost 3 bases, and 9 bases lay between the germline ends. CDR3 in DNA: TGTGCCTGGAGCGCCGTCCCCAATCAGCCCCAGCATTTT. This gives the protein CAWSAVPNQPQHF.

The table lists this clone with a few counts. This chain joins TRBV19 and TRBJ2-7; 9 positions agree with TRBD1. Germline V gives CDR1 LNHDA, CDR2 SQIVND (reference sequence). CDR3 length: 13 amino acids. The trim removed 9 bases at V and 8 bases at J, leaving 11 bases unmatched. The CDR3 loop reads CASSGTGSLQQYF. The CDR3 DNA reads TGTGCCAGCTCCGGGACAGGGAGTTTGCAGCAGTACTTC.

The rearrangement uses TRBV7-2 and TRBJ1-6; D perhaps matches TRBD1 (6 bases). Germline V gene data show CDR1 as SGHTA and CDR2 as FQGNSA. V was cut by 1 base and J by 11 bases, with 12 bases left in between. This CDR3 region has 14 residues. In nucleotides, the CDR3 is TGTGCCAGCAGCTTAGAGGGGGGGCGCGCACCCCTCCACTTT. Translating gives CASSLEGGRAPLHF.

The rearrangement uses TRBV5-4 and TRBJ2-5, with TRBD2 matching 12 bases. Germline V CDR1 and CDR2: SGHNT, YYREEE (reference sequence). Trimming took 3 bases from V and 0 from J; bases not matched to a gene: 3. This CDR3 is built from 16 residues. CDR3 bases: TGTGCCAGCAGCTGGACTAGCGGGGCCTACCAAGAGACCCAGTACTTC. This encodes CASSWTSGAYQETQYF.

V is TRBV7-6 and J is TRBJ2-1; 13 bases match TRBD2. CDR3 length equals 15 residues. Germline loops: CDR1 SGHVS, CDR2 FNYEAQ. After removal of 1 base from V and 10 bases from J, the junction contained 4 bases not matched to a gene. Here the CDR3 reads CASSLGTSGGGEQFF. The CDR3, as DNA: TGTGCCAGCAGCTTAGGGACTAGCGGGGGTGGCGAGCAGTTCTTC.

The chain employs TRBV6-4 and TRBJ1-2, with D unclear. CDR1 MRHNA and CDR2 SNTAGT come from the germline V gene. V was cut by 6 bases and J by 4 bases, with 15 bases left in between. The CDR3 length is 14 residues. CDR3 amino acids: CASRHNGGGYGYTF. The CDR3 coding sequence is TGTGCCAGCAGACACAATGGCGGAGGCTATGGCTACACCTTC.

The chain joins TRBV27 to TRBJ2-7; possible D gene TRBD1, 5 bases. The CDR3 runs to 13 residues. V lost 2 bases and J lost 3, with 8 bases in between. Germline-derived CDR1 and CDR2 are MNHEY and SMNVEV (reference sequence). The CDR3 spells CASSLVGRYEQYF. CDR3 coding DNA: TGTGCCAGCAGTTTAGTGGGGCGCTACGAGCAGTACTTC.

The V and J genes are TRBV4-1 and TRBJ1-4, with D perhaps matching TRBD1 (5 bases). The CDR3 loop spans 14 amino acids. V lost 4 bases and J lost 4, with 10 bases in between. Germline assignment: CDR1 MGHRA and CDR2 YSYEKL. The CDR3 protein is CASSLGRINEKLFF. In nucleotides, the CDR3 is TGCGCCAGCAGCCTGGGACGGATTAATGAAAAACTGTTTTTT.

The CDR3 spells CASSRAGGNPYEQYV. The CDR3 bases are TGTGCCAGCAGTCGAGCGGGGGGAAACCCGTACGAGCAGTACGTC. V gene TRBV5-4 combines with J gene TRBJ2-7, with TRBD2 matching 9 bases. This CDR3 comprises 15 residues. Germline values: CDR1 SGHNT, CDR2 YYREEE (reference sequence). With V trimmed by 5 bases and J by 4 bases, 10 bases remained unmatched.

This clone was counted only a few times. The chain links TRBV7-2 to TRBJ1-2; 7 bases line up with TRBD1. Per the germline V gene, CDR1 is SGHTA and CDR2 is FQGNSA. V lost 5 bases to trimming and J lost 4 bases; unmatched junction nucleotides: 7. The CDR3 consists of 14 residues. The CDR3 DNA follows: TGTGCCAGCAGCCAGGGACAGCGGGCCTATGGCTACACCTTC. Protein sequence: CASSQGQRAYGYTF.

This clone was detected once. The chain combines TRBV27 with TRBJ1-6, with unresolved D. Trimming cost V 3 bases and J 1 base, with 4 bases left between them. This CDR3 is built from 14 residues. Germline V CDR1 and CDR2: MNHEY, SMNVEV (reference sequence). The CDR3 DNA is TGTGCCAGCAGTTTGGTGTCCTATAATTCACCCCTCCACTTT. Protein product: CASSLVSYNSPLHF.

The rearrangement links TRBV7-8 to TRBJ2-7; possible D gene TRBD1, 5 bases. The CDR3 has 14 residues. Germline V gene sequence: CDR1 SGHVS, CDR2 FQNEAQ. Trimming took 4 bases from V and 2 from J, leaving 12 bases between them. Written as DNA, the CDR3 is TGTGCCAGCAGCTCCCAGGGCCTTACCTACGAGCAGTACTTC. This codes for CASSSQGLTYEQYF.

The V and J genes are TRBV27 and TRBJ2-5; the D is unclear. Germline V CDR1 and CDR2: MNHEY, SMNVEV (reference sequence). Deletions cut 3 bases from V and 2 bases from J, with 10 bases between. CDR3 length equals 14 residues. This CDR3 is CASSFYTSQETQYF. Here the CDR3 DNA reads TGTGCCAGCAGTTTTTATACCAGTCAAGAGACCCAGTACTTC.

This chain uses TRBV5-1 with TRBJ2-5; a weak D match, TRBD2 (6 bases). V lost 3 bases, J lost 1 base, and 7 bases lay in between. Per germline, CDR1 SGHRS and CDR2 YFSETQ. This CDR3 contains 13 residues. The CDR3 here is CASSSGSQETQYF. The CDR3 DNA reads as TGCGCCAGCAGCTCCGGGAGCCAAGAGACCCAGTACTTC. Full variable domain (missing parts from reference TRBV5-1 and TRBJ2-5): KAGVTQTPRYLIKTRGQQVTLSCSPISGHRSVSWYQQTPGQGLQFLFEYFSETQRNKGNFPGRFSGRQFSNSRSEMNVSTLELGDSALYLCASSSGSQETQYFGPGTRLLVL.

This clone has a handful of counts. This chain uses TRBV28 with TRBJ2-1; D is possibly TRBD1 (5 bases). V gave up 5 bases and J gave up 11 bases, with 13 bases separating them. CDR1 is MDHEN, CDR2 SYDVKM, per germline. The CDR3 is made up of 12 amino acids. The CDR3 spells CASSLQVTKQFF. As DNA, the CDR3 is TGTGCCAGCAGTCTACAGGTTACGAAGCAGTTCTTC.

V gene TRBV2 combines with J gene TRBJ1-1; 9 bases align to TRBD1. V lost 7 bases and J lost 4; bases outside the gene matches: 13. The CDR3 contains 16 residues. Looked up from germline, CDR1 is SNHLY and CDR2 is FYNNEI. The CDR3 here is CASTIPGTGKGTEAFF. The CDR3 region has the DNA TGTGCCAGCACTATCCCCGGGACAGGGAAGGGCACTGAAGCTTTCTTT.

The V gene is TRBV7-2, the J gene TRBJ2-3; a possible D gene is TRBD2 (6 bases). V was cut by 5 bases and J by 4 bases, with 16 bases left in between. This CDR3 has 15 amino acids. From germline, CDR1 is SGHTA and CDR2 FQGNSA. DNA for the CDR3: TGTGCCAGCAGCGGGGGGTCAAATATCCCAGATACGCAGTATTTT. Translation: CASSGGSNIPDTQYF.

Concerning this clone: This sequence may be a read error, since a much larger clone differs from it by one base. The chain employs TRBV5-6 and TRBJ2-7; TRBD1 matches at 7 bases. Per germline, CDR1 SGHDT and CDR2 YYEEEE. The CDR3 runs 14 residues. Germline trimming cut 0 bases from V and 6 bases from J; bases unmatched to any gene: 6. DNA of the CDR3: TGTGCCAGCAGCTTGGGACAGGGTTTCGGCGAGCAGTACTTC. Its translation: CASSLGQGFGEQYF.

This sequence joins TRBV6-1 and TRBJ1-1; D possibly corresponds to TRBD1 (5 bases). Germline-derived CDR1 and CDR2 are MNHNS and SASEGT. The CDR3 is made up of 12 amino acids. The germline V and J ends were trimmed by 5 bases and 9 bases, with 13 bases remaining between them. DNA for the CDR3: TGTGCCAGCAGTTTCGGGGGTCAGCAAGCTTTCTTT. It yields the protein CASSFGGQQAFF.

V is TRBV28 and J is TRBJ2-4, with TRBD1 identical over 8 bases. Trimming took 5 bases from V and 0 from J; bases not matched to a gene: 9. The CDR3 spans 17 residues. Germline V gene data show CDR1 as MDHEN and CDR2 as SYDVKM. In nucleotides, the CDR3 is TGTGCCAGCAGTCGAAATAGGGACAGGATAGCCAAAAACATTCAGTACTTC. Its protein is CASSRNRDRIAKNIQYF.

This chain joins TRBV10-1 and TRBJ1-4; 7 nucleotides agree with TRBD1. V shed 5 bases and J 3 bases; nucleotides not matched to a gene: 6. Germline CDR1 WNHNN, CDR2 SYGVQD (reference sequence). The CDR3 spans 15 residues. In DNA, the CDR3 is TGCGCCAGCAGTTACGACAGGGCGTCTAATGAAAAACTGTTTTTT. Its translation is CASSYDRASNEKLFF.

The chain combines TRBV18 with TRBJ1-1; TRBD1 agrees at 9 bases. The V gene's germline CDR1 is KGHSH and CDR2 LQKENI. CDR3 length equals 13 residues. V dropped 6 bases and J dropped 4; count of bases not matched to a gene: 3. The CDR3 DNA sequence: TGTGCCAGCTCGGGACAGGGCCGCACTGAAGCTTTCTTT. It translates to CASSGQGRTEAFF. Drawing the rest from reference TRBV18 and TRBJ1-1, the complete variable domain is NAGVMQNPRHLVRRRGQEARLRCSPMKGHSHVYWYRQLPEEGLKFMVYLQKENIIDESGMPKERFSAEFPKEGPSILRIQQVVRGDSAAYFCASSGQGRTEAFFGQGTRLTVV.

This clone showed up just a few times. The V gene is TRBV6-1, the J gene TRBJ2-2; D is perhaps TRBD2 (6 bases). Germline CDR1 reads MNHNS; CDR2 reads SASEGT. This CDR3 has 13 residues. Deletions cut 6 bases from V and 5 bases from J, with 10 bases between. The CDR3 is CASSRRETGELFF. The CDR3, as DNA: TGTGCCAGCAGCCGGAGGGAAACCGGGGAGCTGTTTTTT.

Concerning this clone: This sample also contains other DNA sequences that code for the same CDR3. This chain uses TRBV30 with TRBJ2-3; 8 bases agree with TRBD1. Germline lookup yields CDR1 GTSNPN and CDR2 SVGIG (reference sequence). The CDR3 extends over 13 amino acids. The CDR3, as DNA: TGTGCTTGGGGCAGGGGGCGGACAGATACGCAGTATTTT. This codes for CAWGRGRTDTQYF.

This chain connects TRBV5-1 to TRBJ2-5, with TRBD1 identical over 8 bases. V gave up 4 bases and J gave up 4 bases; unmatched junction bases: 6. This CDR3 region has 14 residues. Germline assignment: CDR1 SGHRS and CDR2 YFSETQ. The CDR3 bases are TGCGCCAGCAGCCCCGGGACAGGAGTAGAGACCCAGTACTTC. Translated: CASSPGTGVETQYF.

V and J are TRBV6-5 and TRBJ1-5; D gene uncertain. V shed 0 bases and J shed 0 bases, with 9 bases lying between them. Per germline, CDR1 MNHEY and CDR2 SVGAGI. This CDR3 comprises 16 residues. For the CDR3, the DNA is TGTGCCAGCAGTTACTCGTCAGTCTATAGCAATCAGCCCCAGCATTTT. Translation: CASSYSSVYSNQPQHF.